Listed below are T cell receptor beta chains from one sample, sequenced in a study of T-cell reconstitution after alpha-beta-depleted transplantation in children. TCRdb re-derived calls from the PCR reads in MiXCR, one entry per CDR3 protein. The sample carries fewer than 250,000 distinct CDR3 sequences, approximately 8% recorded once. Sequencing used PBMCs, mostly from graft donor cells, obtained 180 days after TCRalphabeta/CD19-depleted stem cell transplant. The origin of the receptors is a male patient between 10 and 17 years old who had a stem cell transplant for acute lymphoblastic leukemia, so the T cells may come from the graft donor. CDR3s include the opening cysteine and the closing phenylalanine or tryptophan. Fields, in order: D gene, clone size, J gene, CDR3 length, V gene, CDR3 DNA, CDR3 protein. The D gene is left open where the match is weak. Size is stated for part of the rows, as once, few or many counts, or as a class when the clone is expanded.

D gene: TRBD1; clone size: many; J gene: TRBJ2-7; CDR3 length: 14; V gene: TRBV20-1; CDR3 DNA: TGCAGTGCATCCGGACAGGGAAACCCCTACGAGCAGTACTTC; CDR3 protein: CSASGQGNPYEQYF
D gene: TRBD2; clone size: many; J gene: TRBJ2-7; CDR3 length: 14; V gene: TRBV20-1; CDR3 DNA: TGCAGTGCTAGATCGACTAGCTGGGGATACGAGCAGTACTTC; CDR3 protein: CSARSTSWGYEQYF
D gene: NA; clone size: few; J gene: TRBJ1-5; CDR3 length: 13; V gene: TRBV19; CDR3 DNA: TGTGCCAGTAGTATAGATAGGACCCAGCCCCAGCATTTT; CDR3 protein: CASSIDRTQPQHF
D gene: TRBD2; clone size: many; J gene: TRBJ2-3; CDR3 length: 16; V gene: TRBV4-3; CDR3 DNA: TGCGCCAGCAGCCCGGCCGGGACTAGCGGGGGGTATACGCAGTATTTT; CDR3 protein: CASSPAGTSGGYTQYF
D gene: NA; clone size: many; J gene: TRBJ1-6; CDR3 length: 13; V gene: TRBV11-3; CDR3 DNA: TGTGCCAGCAGCAAGATCTATAATTCACCCCTCCACTTT; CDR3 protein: CASSKIYNSPLHF
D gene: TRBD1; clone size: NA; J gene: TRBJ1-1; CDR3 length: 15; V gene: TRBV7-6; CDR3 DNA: TGTGCCAGCAGCTCCCGGACAGGGGGCTACACTGAAGCTTTCTTT; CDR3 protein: CASSSRTGGYTEAFF
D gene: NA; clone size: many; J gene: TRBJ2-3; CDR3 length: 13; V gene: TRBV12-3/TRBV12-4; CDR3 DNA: TGTGCCAGCAGTTTGGTTGTCACGGATACGCAGTATTTT; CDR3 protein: CASSLVVTDTQYF
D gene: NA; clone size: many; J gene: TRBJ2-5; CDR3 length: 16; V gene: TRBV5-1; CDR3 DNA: TGCGCCAGCAGCTTGGCCTGGACAGACACAGGCCAGACCCAGTACTTC; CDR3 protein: CASSLAWTDTGQTQYF
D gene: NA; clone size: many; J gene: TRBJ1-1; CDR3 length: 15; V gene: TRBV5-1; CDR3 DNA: TGCGCCAGCAGCTTGGCCGAGGGTCGGAACACTGAAGCTTTCTTT; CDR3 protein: CASSLAEGRNTEAFF
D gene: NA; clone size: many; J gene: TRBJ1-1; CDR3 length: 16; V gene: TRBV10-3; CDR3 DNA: TGTGCCATCAGTGAGTACCTCTACCGAACGAACACTGAAGCTTTCTTT; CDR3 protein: CAISEYLYRTNTEAFF
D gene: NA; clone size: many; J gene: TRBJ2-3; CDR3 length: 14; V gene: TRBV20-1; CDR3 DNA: TGCAGTGCTAGAGCTGGGACCACCACAGATACGCAGTATTTT; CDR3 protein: CSARAGTTTDTQYF
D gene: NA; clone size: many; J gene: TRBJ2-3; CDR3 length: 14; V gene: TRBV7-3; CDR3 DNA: TGTGCCAGCAGCTTAAGGGCCGAGGCAGATACGCAGTATTTT; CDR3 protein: CASSLRAEADTQYF
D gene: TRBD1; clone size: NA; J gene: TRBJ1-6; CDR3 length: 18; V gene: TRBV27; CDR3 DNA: TGTGCCAGCAGTTTATTGGACAGGTTTCAAGTGACGAGCTCACCCCTCCACTTT; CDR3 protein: CASSLLDRFQVTSSPLHF
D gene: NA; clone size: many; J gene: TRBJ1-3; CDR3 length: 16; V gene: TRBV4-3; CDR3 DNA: TGCGCCAGCAGCCAAGAGAGGGCAGGACCCAGAAACACCATATATTTT; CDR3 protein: CASSQERAGPRNTIYF
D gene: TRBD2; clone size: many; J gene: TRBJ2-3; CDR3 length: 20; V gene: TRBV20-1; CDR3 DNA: TGCAGTGCTAGGATGGGGACTCGACTAGCGGGAGGGAAGGGCACAGATACGCAGTATTTT; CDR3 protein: CSARMGTRLAGGKGTDTQYF
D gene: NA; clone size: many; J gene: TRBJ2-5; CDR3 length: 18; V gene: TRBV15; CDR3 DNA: TGTGCCACCAGCAGAGATAAGGGAGGTCAGGTCGGGAGAGAGACCCAGTACTTC; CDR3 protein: CATSRDKGGQVGRETQYF
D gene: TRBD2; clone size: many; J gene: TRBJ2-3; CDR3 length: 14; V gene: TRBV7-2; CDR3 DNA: TGTGCCAGCAGTCGGACTAGCGCGGCAGATACGCAGTATTTT; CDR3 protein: CASSRTSAADTQYF
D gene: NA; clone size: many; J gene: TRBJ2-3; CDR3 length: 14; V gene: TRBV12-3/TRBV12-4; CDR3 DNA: TGTGCCAGCAGTTTCGGGTTACCCACAGATACGCAGTATTTT; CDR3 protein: CASSFGLPTDTQYF
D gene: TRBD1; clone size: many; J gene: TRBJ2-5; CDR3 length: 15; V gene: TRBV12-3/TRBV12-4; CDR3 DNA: TGTGCCAGCAGTTTGGGGACAGGGGCACAAGAGACCCAGTACTTC; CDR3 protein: CASSLGTGAQETQYF
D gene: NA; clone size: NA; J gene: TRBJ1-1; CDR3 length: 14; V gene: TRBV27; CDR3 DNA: TGTGCCAGCAGTTTACGGGGAGGGGTAGCTGAAGCTTTCTTT; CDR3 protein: CASSLRGGVAEAFF
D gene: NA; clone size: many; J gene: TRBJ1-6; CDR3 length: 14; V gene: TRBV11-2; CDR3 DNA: TGTGCCAGCAGCTTAAGACAGCGTAATTCACCCCTCCACTTT; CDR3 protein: CASSLRQRNSPLHF
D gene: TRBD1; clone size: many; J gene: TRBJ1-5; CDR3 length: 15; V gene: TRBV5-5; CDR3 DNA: TGTGCCAGCAGCTTTTTGGGACAGACAAATCAGCCCCAGCATTTT; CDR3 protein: CASSFLGQTNQPQHF